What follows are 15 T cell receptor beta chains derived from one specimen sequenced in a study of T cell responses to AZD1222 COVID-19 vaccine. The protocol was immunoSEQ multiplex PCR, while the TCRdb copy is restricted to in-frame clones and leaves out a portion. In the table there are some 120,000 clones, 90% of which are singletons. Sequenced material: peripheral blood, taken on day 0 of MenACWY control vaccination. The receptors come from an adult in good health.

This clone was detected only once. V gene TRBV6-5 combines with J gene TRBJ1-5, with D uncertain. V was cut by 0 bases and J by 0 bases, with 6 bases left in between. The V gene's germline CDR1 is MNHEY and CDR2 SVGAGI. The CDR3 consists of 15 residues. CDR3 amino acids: CASSYSTDSNQPQHF. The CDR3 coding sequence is TGTGCCAGCAGTTACTCAACAGATAGCAATCAGCCCCAGCATTTT.

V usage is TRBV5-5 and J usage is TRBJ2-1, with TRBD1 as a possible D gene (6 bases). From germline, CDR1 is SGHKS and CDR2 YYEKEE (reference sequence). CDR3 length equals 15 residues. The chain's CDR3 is CGSGGGLGSYNEQFF. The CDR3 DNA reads TGTGGTTCGGGTGGGGGCTTAGGTTCCTACAATGAGCAGTTCTTC.

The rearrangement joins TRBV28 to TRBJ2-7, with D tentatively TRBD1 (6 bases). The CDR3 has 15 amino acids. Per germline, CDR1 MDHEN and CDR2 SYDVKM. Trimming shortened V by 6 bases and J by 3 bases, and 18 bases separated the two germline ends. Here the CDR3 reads CASSLSGTTYYEQYF. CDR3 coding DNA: TGTGCCAGCAGCCTATCCGGGACAACATACTACGAGCAGTACTTC.

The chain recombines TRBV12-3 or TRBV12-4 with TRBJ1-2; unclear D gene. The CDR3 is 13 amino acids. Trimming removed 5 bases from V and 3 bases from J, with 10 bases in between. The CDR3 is CASSREKDYGYTF. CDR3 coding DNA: TGTGCCAGCAGTCGTGAGAAAGACTATGGCTACACCTTC.

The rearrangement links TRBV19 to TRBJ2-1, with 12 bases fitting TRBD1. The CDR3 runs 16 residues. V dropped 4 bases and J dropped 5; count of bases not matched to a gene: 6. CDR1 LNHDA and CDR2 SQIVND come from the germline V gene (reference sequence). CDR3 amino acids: CASSSRDRGQHNEQFF. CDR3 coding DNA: TGTGCCAGTAGTAGCCGGGACAGGGGGCAACACAATGAGCAGTTCTTC. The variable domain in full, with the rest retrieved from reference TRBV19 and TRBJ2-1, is DGGITQSPKYLFRKEGQNVTLSCEQNLNHDAMYWYRQDPGQGLRLIYYSQIVNDFQKGDIAEGYSVSREKKESFPLTVTSAQKNPTAFYLCASSSRDRGQHNEQFFGPGTRLTVL.

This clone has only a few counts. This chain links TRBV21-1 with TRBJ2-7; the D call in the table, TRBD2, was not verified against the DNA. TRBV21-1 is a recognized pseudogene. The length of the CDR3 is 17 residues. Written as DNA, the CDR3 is TGTGCCAGCAGCCTCCGAGGAGGTAGCCTAGACTCCTACGAGCAGTACTTC. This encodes CASSLRGGSLDSYEQYF.

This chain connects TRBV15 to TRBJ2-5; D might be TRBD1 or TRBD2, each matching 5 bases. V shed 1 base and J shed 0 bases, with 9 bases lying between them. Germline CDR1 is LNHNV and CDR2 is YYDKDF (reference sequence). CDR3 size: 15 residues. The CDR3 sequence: CATSRGDGNQETQYF. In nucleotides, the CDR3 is TGTGCCACCAGCAGAGGGGACGGAAACCAAGAGACCCAGTACTTC.

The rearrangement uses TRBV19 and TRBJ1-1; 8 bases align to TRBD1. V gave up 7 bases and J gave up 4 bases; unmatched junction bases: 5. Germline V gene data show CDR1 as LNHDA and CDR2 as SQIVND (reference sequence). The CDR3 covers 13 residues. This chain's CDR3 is CASNLQGGTEAFF. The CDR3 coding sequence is TGTGCCAGTAACCTACAGGGGGGCACTGAAGCTTTCTTT.

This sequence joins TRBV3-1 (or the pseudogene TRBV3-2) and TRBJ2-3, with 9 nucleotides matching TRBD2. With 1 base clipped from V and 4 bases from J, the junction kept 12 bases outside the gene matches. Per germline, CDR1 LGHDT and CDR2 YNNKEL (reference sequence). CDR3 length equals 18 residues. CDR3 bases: TGTGCCAGCAGCCAAGGTTTGGCGGGAGGGCCGGGTTCAGATACGCAGTATTTT. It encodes CASSQGLAGGPGSDTQYF.

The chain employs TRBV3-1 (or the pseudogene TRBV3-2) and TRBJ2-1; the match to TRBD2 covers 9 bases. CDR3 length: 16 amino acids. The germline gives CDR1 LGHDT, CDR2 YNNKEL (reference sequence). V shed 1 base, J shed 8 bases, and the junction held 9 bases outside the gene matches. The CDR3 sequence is CASSQVLAGDWDEQFF. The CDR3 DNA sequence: TGTGCCAGCAGCCAAGTCTTAGCGGGAGATTGGGATGAGCAGTTCTTC.

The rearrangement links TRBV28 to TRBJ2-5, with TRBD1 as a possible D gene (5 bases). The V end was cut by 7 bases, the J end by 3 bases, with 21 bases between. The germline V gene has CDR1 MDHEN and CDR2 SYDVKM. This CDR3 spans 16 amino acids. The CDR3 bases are TGTGCCAGCATCCCAGGGAAGGGGTTTAACAAAGAGACCCAGTACTTC. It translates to CASIPGKGFNKETQYF.

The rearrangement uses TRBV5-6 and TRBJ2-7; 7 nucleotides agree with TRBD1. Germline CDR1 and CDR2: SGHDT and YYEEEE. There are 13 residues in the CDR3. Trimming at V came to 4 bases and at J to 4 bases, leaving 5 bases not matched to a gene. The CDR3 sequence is CASSQTGFYEQYV. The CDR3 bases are TGTGCCAGCAGCCAGACAGGGTTTTACGAGCAGTACGTC.

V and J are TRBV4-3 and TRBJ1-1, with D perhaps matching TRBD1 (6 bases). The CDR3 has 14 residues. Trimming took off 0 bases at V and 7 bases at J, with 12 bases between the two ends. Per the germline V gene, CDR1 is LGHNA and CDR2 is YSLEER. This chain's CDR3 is CASSQDGSRGEAFF. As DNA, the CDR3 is TGCGCCAGCAGCCAAGATGGAAGCAGGGGTGAAGCTTTCTTT.

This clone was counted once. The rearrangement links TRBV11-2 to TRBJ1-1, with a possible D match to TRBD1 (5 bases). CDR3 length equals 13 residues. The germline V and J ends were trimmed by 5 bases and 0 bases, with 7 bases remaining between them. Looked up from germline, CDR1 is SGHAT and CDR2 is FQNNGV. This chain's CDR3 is CASSTGLNTEAFF. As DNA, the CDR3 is TGTGCCAGCAGCACAGGCTTGAACACTGAAGCTTTCTTT.

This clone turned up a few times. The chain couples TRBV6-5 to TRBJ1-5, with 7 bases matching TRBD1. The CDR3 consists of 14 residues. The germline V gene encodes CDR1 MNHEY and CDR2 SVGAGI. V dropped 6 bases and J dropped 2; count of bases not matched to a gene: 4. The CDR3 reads CASRRTGGNQPQHF. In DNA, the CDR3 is TGTGCCAGCAGAAGGACAGGTGGCAATCAGCCCCAGCATTTT.